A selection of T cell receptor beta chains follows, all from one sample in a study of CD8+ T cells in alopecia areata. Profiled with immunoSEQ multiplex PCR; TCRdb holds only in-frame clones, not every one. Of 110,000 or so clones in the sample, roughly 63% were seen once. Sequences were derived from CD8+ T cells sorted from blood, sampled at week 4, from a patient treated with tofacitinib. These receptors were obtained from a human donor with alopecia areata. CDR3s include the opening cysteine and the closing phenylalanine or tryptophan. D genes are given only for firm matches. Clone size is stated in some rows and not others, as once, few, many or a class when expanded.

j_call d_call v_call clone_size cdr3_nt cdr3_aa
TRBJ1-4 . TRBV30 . TGTGCCTGGAGCGACACAGGGTTGGCTGAAAAACTGTTTTTT CAWSDTGLAEKLFF
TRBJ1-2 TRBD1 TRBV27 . TGTGCCAGCAGCTTGACAGGGGTTTATCATGGCTACACCTTC CASSLTGVYHGYTF
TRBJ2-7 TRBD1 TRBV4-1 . TGCGCCAGCAGCCAGATGGACAGGGCAATCTACGAGCAGTACTTC CASSQMDRAIYEQYF
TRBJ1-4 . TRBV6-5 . TGTGCCAGCAGAGACGGACAAAGGAGGAGGAAAAAACTGTTTTTT CASRDGQRRRKKLFF
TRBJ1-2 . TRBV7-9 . TGTGCCAGCACCCACGACGGCTATGGCTACACCTTC CASTHDGYGYTF
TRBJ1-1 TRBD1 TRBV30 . TGTGCCTGGAGTTGGACAGGGTCGGAAGCTTTCTTT CAWSWTGSEAFF
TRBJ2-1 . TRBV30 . TGTGCCTGGAGTGTAGATTCTCTATACAATGAGCAGTTCTTC CAWSVDSLYNEQFF
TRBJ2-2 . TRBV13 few TGTGCCAGCGTCACCTGGTCCCAGAGCACCGGGGAGCTGTTTTTT CASVTWSQSTGELFF
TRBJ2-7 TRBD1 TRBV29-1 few TGCAGCGTTGAAGTCGCGGGACAGGCCTTGGAGGAGCAGTACTTC CSVEVAGQALEEQYF
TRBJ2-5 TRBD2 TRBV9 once TGTGCCAGCAGCGCGGGACTAGCGGTAGAGACCCAGTACTTC CASSAGLAVETQYF
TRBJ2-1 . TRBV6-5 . TGTGCCAGCAGTTACGGGGACCCTACCTACTACAATGAGCAGTTCTTC CASSYGDPTYYNEQFF
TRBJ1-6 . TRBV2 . TGTGCCCGCCGGGACCCATCAGGCGGCAATTCACCCCTCCACTTT CARRDPSGGNSPLHF
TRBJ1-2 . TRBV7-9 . TGTGCCAGCAGCGCGGATCGGGGACTGCCCTATGGCTACACCTTC CASSADRGLPYGYTF
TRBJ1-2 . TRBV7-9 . TGTGCCAGCACCGAGGGAGGGATCGGTGGCTACACCTTC CASTEGGIGGYTF
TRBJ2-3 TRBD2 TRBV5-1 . TGCGCCAGCAGCTGGAGCGGGGCCCACTCTAGCACAGATACGCAGTATTTT CASSWSGAHSSTDTQYF
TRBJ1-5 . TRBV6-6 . TGTGCCAGCAGACGTCCAGGGAGCTCCCAGCCCCAGCATTTT CASRRPGSSQPQHF
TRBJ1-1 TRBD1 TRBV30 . TGTGCCTGGAAAGGGGGCAGGAACACTGAAGCTTTCTTT CAWKGGRNTEAFF
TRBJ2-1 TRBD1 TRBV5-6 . TGTGCCAGCAGCTCCGACAGGGCCCCCTACAATGAGCAGTTCTTC CASSSDRAPYNEQFF
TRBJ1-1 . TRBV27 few TGTGCCACCCAGGGGTTATCTGAAGCTTTCTTT CATQGLSEAFF
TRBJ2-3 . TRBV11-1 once TGTGCCAGCACCCCAGATGGGGGCGCAGATACGCAGTATTTT CASTPDGGADTQYF
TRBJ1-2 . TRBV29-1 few TGCAGCGTTGAAGATCAGGAAAGATACACCTTC CSVEDQERYTF
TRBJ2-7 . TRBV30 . TGTGCCTCACAGGACCGGGGCTACGAGCAGTACTTC CASQDRGYEQYF
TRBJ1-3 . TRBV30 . TGTGCCTGGAGTTATAACTCTGGAAACACCATATATTTT CAWSYNSGNTIYF
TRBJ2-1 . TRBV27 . TGTGCCAGCAGTTTAGTTGGGGCCGCCGATGAGCAGTTCTTC CASSLVGAADEQFF
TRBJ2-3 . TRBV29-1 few TGCAGCGTTGAGAAGGGTACCACAGATACGCAGTATTTT CSVEKGTTDTQYF
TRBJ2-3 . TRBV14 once TGTGCCAGCAGCCGTTTATATAGTGCAGATACGCAGTATTTT CASSRLYSADTQYF
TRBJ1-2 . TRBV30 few TGTGCCTGGGATCAGGAAAACTATGGCTACACCTTC CAWDQENYGYTF
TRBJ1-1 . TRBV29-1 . TGCAGCGTGAAACTTCCGGAGAACACTGAAGCTTTCTTT CSVKLPENTEAFF
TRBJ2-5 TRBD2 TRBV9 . TGTGCCAGCAGCGACAGCGGGGGGGAACAAGAGACCCAGTACTTC CASSDSGGEQETQYF
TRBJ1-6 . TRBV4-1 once TGCGCCAGTCTTTTGACTCCGGAGGCGAATTCACCCCTCCACTTT CASLLTPEANSPLHF
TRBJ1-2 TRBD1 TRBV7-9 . TGTGCCAGCAGCTTAGGCAGGGGGGATGGCTACACCTTC CASSLGRGDGYTF
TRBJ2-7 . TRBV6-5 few TGTGCCAGCTCCAGCGCCGTCTCCTACGAGCAGTACTTC CASSSAVSYEQYF
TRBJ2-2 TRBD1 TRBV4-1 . TGCGCCAGCAGCCCCCGGGGGACAGGGAACACCGGGGAGCTGTTTTTT CASSPRGTGNTGELFF
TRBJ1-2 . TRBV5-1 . TGCGCCAGCAGCTTGGATATGGACACCGCCTATGGCTACACCTTC CASSLDMDTAYGYTF
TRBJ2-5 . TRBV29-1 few TGCAGCGTTGATGAGGGGAAGGAGACCCAGTACTTC CSVDEGKETQYF
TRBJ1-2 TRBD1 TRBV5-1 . TGCGCCAGCACACGGGACAGCTATGGCTACACCTTC CASTRDSYGYTF
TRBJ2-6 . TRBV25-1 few TGTGCCAGCAGGGGTTCTGGGGCCAACGTCCTGACTTTC CASRGSGANVLTF
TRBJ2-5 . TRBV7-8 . TGTGCCAGCAGCTTAGCCCTAGGGACCGAGAAAGAGACCCAGTACTTC CASSLALGTEKETQYF
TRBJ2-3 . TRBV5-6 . TGTGCCAGCAGCTTTATCTACCTAGAGCCTCCAGATACGCAGTATTTT CASSFIYLEPPDTQYF
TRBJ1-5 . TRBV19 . TGTGCCAGTAGTATAGATGGGGTTTCCAGCAATCAGCCCCAGCATTTT CASSIDGVSSNQPQHF
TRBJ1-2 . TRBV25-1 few TGTGCCAGCAGTGAACTGACAGGCTATGGCTACACCTTC CASSELTGYGYTF
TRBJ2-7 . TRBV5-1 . TGCGCCAGCAGCTACGAGGACAGCTCCTACGAGCAGTACTTC CASSYEDSSYEQYF